This T cell receptor beta chain was recorded in a study of CD8 T cells in Susac syndrome. With random hexamers, reverse transcription was performed on about 0.45 to 1 ug of RNA. TCRdb passed the immunoSEQ multiplex PCR reads through MiXCR, listing each CDR3 protein once. The repertoire holds some 120,000 distinct CDR3 sequences, with around 94% as singletons. TEMRA cells were FACS-enriched and CD8+ and CD4+ T cells negatively isolated. The sample taken for sequencing was CD4+ T cells from PBMCs. This receptor was obtained from a human donor with multiple sclerosis.

The CDR3 sequence is CASSEGAIYEQYF. CDR3 in DNA: TGTGCCAGCAGTGAAGGAGCTATCTACGAGCAGTACTTC. The chain joins TRBV6-1 to TRBJ2-7; D gene unclear. The CDR3 sequence is 13 residues long. CDR1 is MNHNS and CDR2 is SASEGT in the germline V gene. V was trimmed by 1 base and J by 3 bases, leaving 7 bases between them.